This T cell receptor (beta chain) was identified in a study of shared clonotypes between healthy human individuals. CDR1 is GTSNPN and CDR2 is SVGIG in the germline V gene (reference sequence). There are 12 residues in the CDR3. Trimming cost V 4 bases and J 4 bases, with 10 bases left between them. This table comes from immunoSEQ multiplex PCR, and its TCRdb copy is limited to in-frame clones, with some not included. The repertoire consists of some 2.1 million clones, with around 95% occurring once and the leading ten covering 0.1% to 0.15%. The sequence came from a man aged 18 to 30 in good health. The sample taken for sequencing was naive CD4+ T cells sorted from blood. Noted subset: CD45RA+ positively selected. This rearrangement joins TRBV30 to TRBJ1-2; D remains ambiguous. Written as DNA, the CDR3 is TGTGCCTGGACGGCCTCTAGCTATGGCTACACCTTC. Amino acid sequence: CAWTASSYGYTF.